The 3 T cell receptor beta chains below all came from one sample that was sequenced in a study of Ad26.COV2.S vaccination and SARS-CoV-2 variants. The method was immunoSEQ multiplex PCR; TCRdb's version includes in-frame clones alone and lacks a portion of them. This table holds 380,000 or so clones, 65% to 90% found once. Treatment given: around 19 received Ad26.COV2.S at low or high dose, single or two shots; 5 received placebo; per-sample allocation not given. The investigators took samples on day 63 after the first vaccine or placebo injection. Specimen: peripheral blood, collected in a trial of Ad26.COV2.S vaccine versus placebo. Receptors originate from a person between 18 and 59 years old who received the Ad26.COV2.S COVID-19 vaccine or a placebo.

The chain recombines TRBV18 with TRBJ2-1; 14 positions agree with TRBD2. The CDR3 is made up of 14 amino acids. Germline V gene lookup returns CDR1 KGHSH and CDR2 LQKENI. V was clipped by 10 bases and J by 9 bases; unmatched bases: 8. This CDR3 reads CATKGTSGSSEQFF. CDR3 DNA: TGTGCCACCAAGGGGACTAGCGGGAGCAGTGAGCAGTTCTTC.

This chain uses TRBV7-2 with TRBJ2-3; 8 nucleotides match TRBD2. Trimming at V came to 5 bases and at J to 3 bases, leaving 13 bases not matched to a gene. Germline V gene data show CDR1 as SGHTA and CDR2 as FQGNSA. The CDR3 is made up of 17 amino acids. The CDR3 is CASSDAPGGYITDTQYF. The CDR3 DNA follows: TGTGCCAGCAGCGATGCACCGGGAGGGTACATAACAGATACGCAGTATTTT.

The V gene is TRBV5-1, the J gene TRBJ2-2; 9 nucleotides agree with TRBD1. After removal of 8 bases from V and 4 bases from J, the junction contained 6 bases not matched to a gene. The CDR3 has 14 residues. Looked up from germline, CDR1 is SGHRS and CDR2 is YFSETQ. The CDR3 is CASSGQGPTGELFF. The DNA for the CDR3 is TGCGCCAGTTCGGGACAGGGCCCCACCGGGGAGCTGTTTTTT.